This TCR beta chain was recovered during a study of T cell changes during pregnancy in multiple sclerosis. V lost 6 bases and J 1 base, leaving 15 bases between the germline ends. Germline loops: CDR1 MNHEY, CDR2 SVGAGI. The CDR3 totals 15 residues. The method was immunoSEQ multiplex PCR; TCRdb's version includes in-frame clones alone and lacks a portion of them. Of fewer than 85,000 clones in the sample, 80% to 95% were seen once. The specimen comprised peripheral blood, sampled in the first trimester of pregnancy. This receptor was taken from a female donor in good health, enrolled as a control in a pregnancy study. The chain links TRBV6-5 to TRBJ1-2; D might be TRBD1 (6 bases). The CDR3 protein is CASRTTGLRNYGYTF. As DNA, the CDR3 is TGTGCCAGCAGGACCACAGGGCTTCGTAACTATGGCTACACCTTC.